The 21 T cell receptor beta chains presented below share a single source sample, sequenced in a study of blood T cell repertoires in COVID-19. Measured with immunoSEQ multiplex PCR; TCRdb has only the in-frame clones, and not every one. The top ten hold 2.5% to 4% of the sample, which has about 250,000 clones, around three quarters seen once. The specimen sequenced was peripheral blood. All receptors come from a woman over 75 with acute or convalescent COVID-19.

The rearrangement links TRBV5-4 to TRBJ2-2, with 10 bases matching TRBD2. Losses at the gene ends were 1 base for V and 5 bases for J; bases not matched to a gene: 8. The germline gives CDR1 SGHNT, CDR2 YYREEE (reference sequence). This CDR3 is built from 17 residues. This CDR3 is CASSLSAGGPRTGELFF. CDR3 bases: TGTGCCAGCAGCTTGTCAGCGGGAGGGCCTAGGACCGGGGAGCTGTTTTTT.

The CDR3 sequence is CASSRDRGVRGNEKLFF. The CDR3 DNA is TGTGCCAGCAGTCGAGACAGGGGCGTTCGGGGTAATGAAAAACTGTTTTTT. This sequence joins TRBV28 and TRBJ1-4; the match to TRBD1 covers 8 bases. Germline assignment: CDR1 MDHEN and CDR2 SYDVKM. V lost 5 bases and J lost 4; bases outside the gene matches: 12. The CDR3 is 17 residues long.

V usage is TRBV2 and J usage is TRBJ2-5; 9 bases map to TRBD2. Germline V gene lookup returns CDR1 SNHLY and CDR2 FYNNEI. The CDR3 has 15 amino acids. Trimming removed 7 bases from V and 4 bases from J; junction bases left unmatched: 10. CDR3 protein: CASTRSAGGTETQYF. CDR3 DNA: TGTGCCAGCACCCGCTCAGCGGGGGGTACAGAGACCCAGTACTTC.

V usage is TRBV2 and J usage is TRBJ2-7; 8 bases fit TRBD1. This CDR3 has 14 residues. The J segment lost 2 bases and the V segment lost 2 bases, leaving 2 bases of the junction unmatched. Germline V gives CDR1 SNHLY, CDR2 FYNNEI. The CDR3, as DNA: TGTGCCAGCAGTGAACAGGGGGCCACCTACGAGCAGTACTTC. Its translation: CASSEQGATYEQYF. The full variable domain, completed using reference TRBV2 and TRBJ2-7, is EPEVTQTPSHQVTQMGQEVILRCVPISNHLYFYWYRQILGQKVEFLVSFYNNEISEKSEIFDDQFSVERPDGSNFTLKIRSTKLEDSAMYFCASSEQGATYEQYFGPGTRLTVT.

The CDR3 bases are TGTGCCATCAGGGAACTAGCGGGGGGGCCCTACGAGCAGTACTTC. Residues: CAIRELAGGPYEQYF. The chain couples TRBV10-3 to TRBJ2-7, with 13 nucleotides matching TRBD2. V shed 6 bases, J shed 2 bases, and the junction held 4 bases outside the gene matches. There are 15 residues in the CDR3. Germline lookup yields CDR1 ENHRY and CDR2 SYGVKD.

V and J are TRBV2 and TRBJ2-7; 7 nucleotides align to TRBD1. Germline CDR1 is SNHLY and CDR2 is FYNNEI. Trimming took 1 base from V and 7 from J; bases not matched to a gene: 7. The CDR3 length is 14 residues. Here the CDR3 reads CASSEVTGISEQYF. CDR3 nucleotide sequence: TGTGCCAGCAGTGAAGTGACAGGGATTTCGGAGCAGTACTTC.

V is TRBV3-1 (or the pseudogene TRBV3-2) and J is TRBJ2-3; D gene uncertain. This CDR3 spans 15 amino acids. Germline V gene sequence: CDR1 LGHDT, CDR2 YNNKEL (reference sequence). The ends were cut back, 1 base at V and 1 base at J, with 9 bases in the middle. As DNA, the CDR3 is TGTGCCAGCAGCCAAGGGAGATCCGGCACAGATACGCAGTATTTT. Its translation is CASSQGRSGTDTQYF.

The V call is TRBV5-4, the J call TRBJ2-1, with 10 bases identical to TRBD2. The V segment lost 4 bases and the J segment 5 bases; nucleotides outside the gene matches: 15. This CDR3 is 18 amino acids long. The V gene's germline CDR1 is SGHNT and CDR2 YYREEE (reference sequence). The DNA for the CDR3 is TGTGCCAGCAGCCCGAGCCCTACTGGACTAGCGGACAACAATGAGCAGTTCTTC. This gives the protein CASSPSPTGLADNNEQFF.

The chain recombines TRBV5-1 with TRBJ1-4; D possibly corresponds to TRBD1 (6 bases). With 6 bases removed from V and 2 bases from J, the gap between germline ends came to 14 bases. Germline V gene sequence: CDR1 SGHRS, CDR2 YFSETQ. This CDR3 is 15 amino acids long. For the CDR3, the DNA is TGCGCCAGCAACCCACAGGGAGGGACTAATGAAAAACTGTTTTTT. Its protein is CASNPQGGTNEKLFF.

The chain combines TRBV12-5 with TRBJ2-2, with unresolved D. The CDR3 sequence is 13 residues long. V gave up 1 base and J gave up 6 bases, with 6 bases separating them. Per the germline V gene, CDR1 is LGHNT and CDR2 is FRNRAP. CDR3 DNA sequence: TGTGCTAGTGGTTTGGCTGAGGCCGGGGAGCTGTTTTTT. Protein: CASGLAEAGELFF.

This clone appeared a few times. The chain couples TRBV5-4 to TRBJ2-7; 8 bases fit TRBD2. The CDR3 runs to 15 residues. J was trimmed by 1 base and V by 4 bases; bases with no gene match: 7. Germline loops: CDR1 SGHNT, CDR2 YYREEE (reference sequence). The CDR3 DNA reads TGTGCCAGCAGCGAACGCGGGGGGACGTCCTACGAGCAGTACTTC. It translates to CASSERGGTSYEQYF. Using reference TRBV5-4 and TRBJ2-7 for the parts outside the CDR3, the full variable domain is ETGVTQSPTHLIKTRGQQVTLRCSSQSGHNTVSWYQQALGQGPQFIFQYYREEENGRGNFPPRFSGLQFPNYSSELNVNALELDDSALYLCASSERGGTSYEQYFGPGTRLTVT.

This clone was seen at least ten times. This chain uses TRBV10-1 with TRBJ1-1; D is possibly TRBD1 (6 bases). This CDR3 comprises 14 residues. The V gene's germline CDR1 is WNHNN and CDR2 SYGVQD (reference sequence). Trimming removed 2 bases at V and 7 bases at J, with 14 bases between. For the CDR3, the DNA is TGCGCCAGCAGTGAGGCATTGGGGGCTGTTGAAGCTTTCTTT. It codes for CASSEALGAVEAFF.

CDR3 residues: CATSPMDRGQSPLHF. CDR3 bases: TGTGCCACCAGCCCAATGGACAGGGGACAGTCACCCCTCCACTTT. This sequence joins TRBV15 and TRBJ1-6; 9 bases map to TRBD1. Germline V gene sequence: CDR1 LNHNV, CDR2 YYDKDF (reference sequence). After removal of 5 bases from V and 10 bases from J, the junction contained 9 bases not matched to a gene. This CDR3 is 15 amino acids long.

This chain joins TRBV19 and TRBJ1-1; D is perhaps TRBD1 (5 bases). V dropped 9 bases and J dropped 1 base, with 9 bases sitting between them. Per the germline V gene, CDR1 is LNHDA and CDR2 is SQIVND (reference sequence). The CDR3 has 12 amino acids. The CDR3 loop is CASRDRNTEAFF. CDR3 in DNA: TGTGCCAGCCGAGACAGGAACACTGAAGCTTTCTTT.

V is TRBV4-2 and J is TRBJ1-4, with 8 bases that match TRBD1. V trimming: 0 bases; J trimming: 5 bases; junction bases outside the gene matches: 2. The CDR3 contains 15 residues. Germline lookup yields CDR1 LGHNA and CDR2 YNFKEQ. This chain's CDR3 is CASSQDRQGNEKLFF. CDR3 nucleotide sequence: TGTGCCAGCAGCCAAGATCGACAGGGGAATGAAAAACTGTTTTTT.

CDR3 in DNA: TGCGCCAGCAGCCAAGGGGGGCTATACCCCTACAATGAGCAGTTCTTC. Its translation: CASSQGGLYPYNEQFF. This chain connects TRBV4-1 to TRBJ2-1, with a tentative D call TRBD1 (6 bases). Germline V gene lookup returns CDR1 MGHRA and CDR2 YSYEKL. The V end lost 1 base, the J end lost 2 bases, and 12 bases lay between the germline ends. This CDR3 spans 16 amino acids.

This clone occurred a few times. V is TRBV5-1 and J is TRBJ2-5; D may be TRBD1 (5 bases). V lost 0 bases, J lost 4 bases, and 7 bases lay in between. The CDR3 is made up of 13 amino acids. Germline values: CDR1 SGHRS, CDR2 YFSETQ. CDR3 nucleotide sequence: TGCGCCAGCAGCTTGGTCCAGGGAGAGACCCAGTACTTC. Residues: CASSLVQGETQYF.

This clone was seen more than once but under ten times. This chain links TRBV19 with TRBJ2-1, with 9 bases lining up with TRBD2. The CDR3 length is 14 residues. Germline CDR1 and CDR2: LNHDA and SQIVND (reference sequence). The junction had 5 bases not matched to a gene; V was cut back by 4 bases and J by 7 bases. The CDR3 DNA is TGTGCCAGTAGTAGCGGGGGGGCTGAAAATGAGCAGTTCTTC. This codes for CASSSGGAENEQFF.

V is TRBV10-1 and J is TRBJ1-6; 7 nucleotides line up with TRBD1. The CDR3 is made up of 14 amino acids. The germline V gene has CDR1 WNHNN and CDR2 SYGVQD (reference sequence). J lost 7 bases, V lost 6 bases, and 6 bases had no gene match. This CDR3 is CASSATGRNSPLHF. CDR3 DNA sequence: TGCGCCAGCAGCGCGACAGGGAGAAATTCACCCCTCCACTTT.

This chain links TRBV6-6 with TRBJ1-5, with D maybe TRBD1 (6 bases). The germline V gene has CDR1 MNHNY and CDR2 SVGAGI (reference sequence). The CDR3 is 14 residues long. V was pared by 0 bases and J by 6 bases, with 9 bases between. As DNA, the CDR3 is TGTGCCAGCAGTTACTCGGCAGGGGTTCAGCCCCAGCATTTT. Encoded protein: CASSYSAGVQPQHF.

The chain employs TRBV11-1 and TRBJ1-3, with 8 bases lining up with TRBD1. V shed 5 bases, J shed 0 bases, and the junction held 3 bases outside the gene matches. This CDR3 has 15 residues. Germline loops: CDR1 SGHAT, CDR2 FQDESV (reference sequence). The CDR3 DNA reads TGTGCCAGCAGCCCGGGACAGGCCTCTGGAAACACCATATATTTT. Its translation is CASSPGQASGNTIYF.